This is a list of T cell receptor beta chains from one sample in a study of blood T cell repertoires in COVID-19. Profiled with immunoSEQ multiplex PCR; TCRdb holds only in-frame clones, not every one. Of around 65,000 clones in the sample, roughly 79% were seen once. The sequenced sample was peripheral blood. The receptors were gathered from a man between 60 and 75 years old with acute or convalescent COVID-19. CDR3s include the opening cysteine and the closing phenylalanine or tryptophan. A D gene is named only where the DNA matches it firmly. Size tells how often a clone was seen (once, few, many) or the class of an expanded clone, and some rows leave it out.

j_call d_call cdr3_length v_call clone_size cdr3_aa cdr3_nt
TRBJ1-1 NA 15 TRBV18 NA CASSPKSGEATEAFF TGTGCCAGCTCACCAAAATCCGGGGAGGCCACTGAAGCTTTCTTT
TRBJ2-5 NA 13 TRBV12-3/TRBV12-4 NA CASSLRVWETQYF TGTGCCAGCAGTCTCAGGGTTTGGGAGACCCAGTACTTC
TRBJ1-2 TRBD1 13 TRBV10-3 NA CAINPGQGMGYTF TGTGCCATCAACCCGGGACAGGGCATGGGCTACACCTTC
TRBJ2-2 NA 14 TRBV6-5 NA CASSYGGNDGELFF TGTGCCAGCAGTTACGGGGGGAACGACGGGGAGCTGTTTTTT
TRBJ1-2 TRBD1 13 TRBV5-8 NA CASSSWDSRGYTF TGTGCCAGCAGCTCGTGGGACAGCAGAGGCTACACCTTC
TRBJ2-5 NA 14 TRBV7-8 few CASSLAGGSKTQYF TGTGCCAGCAGCTTAGCGGGGGGTTCGAAGACCCAGTACTTC
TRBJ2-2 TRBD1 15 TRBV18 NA CASSSGQVRTGELFF TGTGCCAGCTCAAGTGGACAGGTTCGCACCGGGGAGCTGTTTTTT
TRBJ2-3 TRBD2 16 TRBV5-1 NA CASSGATSGGADTQYF TGCGCCAGCAGCGGTGCGACTAGCGGGGGGGCAGATACGCAGTATTTT
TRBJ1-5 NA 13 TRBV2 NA CASTLGGFQPQHF TGTGCCAGCACTCTGGGGGGTTTTCAGCCCCAGCATTTT
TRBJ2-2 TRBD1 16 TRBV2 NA CASSEVGTENTGELFF TGTGCCAGCAGTGAAGTAGGGACAGAGAACACCGGGGAGCTGTTTTTT
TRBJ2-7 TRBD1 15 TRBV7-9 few CASSVGPGQGYEQYF TGTGCCAGCAGCGTAGGACCTGGACAGGGTTACGAGCAGTACTTC
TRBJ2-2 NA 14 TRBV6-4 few CASSLVADTGELFF TGTGCCAGCAGTTTGGTAGCAGACACCGGGGAGCTGTTTTTT
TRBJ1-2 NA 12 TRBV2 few CASRSQGDGYTF TGTGCCAGCAGATCACAGGGAGATGGCTACACCTTC
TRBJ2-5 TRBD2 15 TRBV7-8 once CASSLKRGLQETQYF TGTGCCAGCAGCTTAAAGCGGGGGCTACAAGAGACCCAGTACTTC
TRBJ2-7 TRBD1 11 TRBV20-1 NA CSARAGGEQYF TGCAGTGCTAGAGCAGGGGGCGAGCAGTACTTC
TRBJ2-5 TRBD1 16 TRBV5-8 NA CASSFIQGGIVETQYF TGTGCCAGCAGCTTTATACAGGGGGGTATCGTAGAGACCCAGTACTTC
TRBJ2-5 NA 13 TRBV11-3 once CASSLGGGETQYF TGTGCCAGCAGCTTGGGAGGGGGAGAGACCCAGTACTTC
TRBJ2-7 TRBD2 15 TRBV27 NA CASSHQGLATREQYF TGTGCCAGCAGCCATCAGGGACTAGCGACGCGCGAGCAGTACTTC
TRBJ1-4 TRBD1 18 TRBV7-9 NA CASSLWSGYQGVNEKLFF TGTGCCAGCAGCTTGTGGTCGGGATACCAGGGGGTTAATGAAAAACTGTTTTTT
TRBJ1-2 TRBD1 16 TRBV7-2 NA CASSSRTGGAGYGYTF TGTGCCAGCAGCTCCCGTACAGGGGGCGCAGGCTATGGCTACACCTTC
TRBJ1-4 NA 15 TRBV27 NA CASSPLRQYNEKLFF TGTGCCAGCAGTCCTCTCCGACAGTATAATGAAAAACTGTTTTTT
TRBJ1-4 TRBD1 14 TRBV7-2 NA CASSPWTGAEKLFF TGTGCCAGCAGCCCTTGGACAGGAGCGGAAAAACTGTTTTTT
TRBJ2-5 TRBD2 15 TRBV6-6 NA CASSPQAGSQETQYF TGTGCCAGCAGTCCCCAAGCGGGGAGCCAAGAGACCCAGTACTTC
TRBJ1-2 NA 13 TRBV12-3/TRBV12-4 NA CASTKGGSYGYTF TGTGCCAGCACCAAGGGAGGGTCGTATGGCTACACCTTC
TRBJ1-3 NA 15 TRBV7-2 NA CASSGRGFSGNTIYF TGTGCCAGCAGTGGCAGGGGCTTCTCTGGAAACACCATATATTTT
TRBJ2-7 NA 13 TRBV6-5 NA CASSYDSFYEQYF TGTGCCAGCAGTTACGACAGCTTCTACGAGCAGTACTTC
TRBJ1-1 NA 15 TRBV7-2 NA CASSLVAPGVTEAFF TGTGCCAGCAGCTTAGTGGCCCCAGGGGTTACTGAAGCTTTCTTT
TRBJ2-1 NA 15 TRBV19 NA CASSIGGSTYNEQFF TGTGCCAGTAGTATCGGAGGGTCCACCTACAATGAGCAGTTCTTC
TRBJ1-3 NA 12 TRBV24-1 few CATSQHGNTIYF TGTGCCACCAGTCAACATGGAAACACCATATATTTT
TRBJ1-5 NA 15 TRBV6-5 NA CASIISPGLNQPQHF TGTGCCAGCATTATTTCGCCAGGGCTGAATCAGCCCCAGCATTTT
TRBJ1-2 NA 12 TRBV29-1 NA CSVPGVRYGYTF TGCAGCGTGCCAGGGGTTCGGTATGGCTACACCTTC
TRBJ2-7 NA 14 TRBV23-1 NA CASSPGTSSYEQYF TGCGCCAGCAGTCCCGGGACAAGTTCCTACGAGCAGTACTTC
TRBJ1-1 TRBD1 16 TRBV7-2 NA CASSSVAGTVKAEAFF TGTGCCAGCAGCTCGGTGGCAGGGACAGTTAAGGCTGAAGCTTTCTTT